A selection of T cell receptor beta chains follows, all from one sample in a study of T cell repertoires in cytomegalovirus infection. A single record per CDR3 protein comes from TCRdb applying MiXCR to the reads. The profile shows some 700,000 distinct CDR3 sequences, about 33% of them singletons. Their antigen targets remain unknown. The source was cultured PBMCs, collected from culture after CMV antigen stimulation. Receptors were obtained from a human donor in good health (CMV status not recorded). Some clones in this sample may be carry-over from other donors' samples. Each CDR3 is given with its conserved first and last residue. A D gene is named only where the DNA matches it firmly. A row's size may be missing; if present it is once, few, many or a size class.

J | size | V | D | DNA | CDR3
TRBJ2-4 | . | TRBV12-5 | TRBD2 | TGTGCTAGTGGTCCCCACGGGCGGGGGGAGGGTCCAAACATTCAGTACTTC | CASGPHGRGEGPNIQYF
TRBJ1-4 | many | TRBV7-2 | . | TGTGCCAGCAGCTTAATGTCGACAGAGAATGAAAAACTGTTTTTT | CASSLMSTENEKLFF
TRBJ1-3 | . | TRBV27 | . | TGTGCCAGCAGTTTGAGGGGCCACTCTGGAAACACCATATATTTT | CASSLRGHSGNTIYF
TRBJ2-3 | . | TRBV6-2/TRBV6-3 | . | TGTGCCAGCAGGAAGGTAGCGCCAGCCCATGGTGATACGCAGTATTTT | CASRKVAPAHGDTQYF
TRBJ2-7 | . | TRBV4-3 | . | TGCGCCAGCAGCCAAGATTTAGGGGGAGCGGAAGAGCAGTACTTC | CASSQDLGGAEEQYF
TRBJ2-3 | . | TRBV6-1 | TRBD2 | TGTGCCAGCAGTGAAAGATTTACTGGCGGGGGGTTTGCTAGCACAGATACGCAGTATTTT | CASSERFTGGGFASTDTQYF
TRBJ2-7 | few | TRBV6-1 | . | TGTGCCAGCAGTTCAGCCCTCAGCTCCTACGAGCAGTACTTC | CASSSALSSYEQYF
TRBJ2-7 | few | TRBV20-1 | . | TGCAGCGCACTCTGGGGATCACGCTCCTACGAGCAGTACTTC | CSALWGSRSYEQYF
TRBJ1-4 | few | TRBV4-1 | TRBD1 | TGCGCCAGCAGCCAGGGACAGGGGAGAACTAATGAAAAACTGTTTTTT | CASSQGQGRTNEKLFF
TRBJ2-7 | . | TRBV12-3/TRBV12-4 | . | TGTGCCAGCAGTTCGGTAGGCAGGACCTACGAGCAGTACTTC | CASSSVGRTYEQYF
TRBJ2-5 | . | TRBV11-1 | . | TGTGCCAGCAGAAAACAGGGAGAAGAGACCCAGTACTTC | CASRKQGEETQYF
TRBJ1-3 | . | TRBV7-2 | . | TGTGCCAGCAGCTTAGAGATCTCTGGAAACACCATATATTTT | CASSLEISGNTIYF
TRBJ1-5 | many | TRBV7-6 | TRBD1 | TGTGCCAGCAGCTCTCAGACAGGGGGAGCTTATAGCAATCAGCCCCAGCATTTT | CASSSQTGGAYSNQPQHF
TRBJ1-4 | . | TRBV20-1 | . | TGCAGTGCTAGAGGTCAAAGGGGCGTTGAAGAAAAACTGTTTTTT | CSARGQRGVEEKLFF
TRBJ2-7 | . | TRBV20-1 | . | TGCAGTGCTTCCGACTGGGGAGAAGGCTACGAGCAGTACTTC | CSASDWGEGYEQYF
TRBJ2-7 | . | TRBV19 | TRBD2 | TGTGCCAGTAGTACGCCCGGGACTAGCGGGGGGAGGCCCTACGAGCAGTACTTC | CASSTPGTSGGRPYEQYF
TRBJ2-7 | . | TRBV5-4 | TRBD2 | TGTGCCAGCAGTCCTAGCGGTGTAGCCTACGAGCAGTACTTC | CASSPSGVAYEQYF
TRBJ1-1 | . | TRBV29-1 | . | TGCAGCACAGCAGGCAGAATGAACACTGAAGCTTTCTTT | CSTAGRMNTEAFF
TRBJ1-6 | few | TRBV7-2 | TRBD1 | TGTGCCAGCAGCTTACGAACAGGGGATTCACCCCTCCACTTT | CASSLRTGDSPLHF
TRBJ2-7 | few | TRBV2 | . | TGTGCCAGCACGGGCGGGCTAACCACCTACGAGCAGTACTTC | CASTGGLTTYEQYF
TRBJ2-5 | . | TRBV7-4 | . | TGTGCCAGCAGCTTAGAGGGTAGCAAGTACTTC | CASSLEGSKYF
TRBJ1-1 | . | TRBV5-1 | . | TGCGCCAGCAGCTTAATAGAGGTCTCTGAAGCTTTCTTT | CASSLIEVSEAFF
TRBJ2-2 | few | TRBV7-2 | TRBD2 | TGTGCCAGCAGCCGGACTAGCGGGACCTCGGGGACCGGGGAGCTGTTTTTT | CASSRTSGTSGTGELFF
TRBJ2-5 | few | TRBV2 | . | TGTGCCAGCAGTGTGGGGGGGCCAGAGACCCAGTACTTC | CASSVGGPETQYF
TRBJ2-2 | . | TRBV27 | TRBD2 | TGTGCCAGCAGTCGACTAGCGGGGGGCACCGGGGAGCTGTTTTTT | CASSRLAGGTGELFF
TRBJ1-3 | many | TRBV7-2 | . | TGTGCCAGCAGTTACAGGGAGGCTGGAAACACCATATATTTT | CASSYREAGNTIYF
TRBJ2-7 | . | TRBV7-2 | . | TGTGCCAGCAGCTGGTCGAAGAGAGAGCAGTACTTC | CASSWSKREQYF
TRBJ2-3 | . | TRBV6-2/TRBV6-3 | . | TGTGCCAGCAGTTTCAAATCCCCTCTGGGCGGAACCACAGATACGCAGTATTTT | CASSFKSPLGGTTDTQYF
TRBJ2-1 | . | TRBV29-1 | . | TGCAGCGTTAAGGACGGCCCCCTAGCGTCCTACAATGAGCAGTTCTTC | CSVKDGPLASYNEQFF
TRBJ1-2 | . | TRBV19 | . | TGTGCCAGTAGTCTTGGAATGGGTGGCGGCTACACCTTC | CASSLGMGGGYTF
TRBJ1-2 | . | TRBV4-1 | . | TGCGCCAGCAGCCAAGGGGGGCAACACTATGGCTACACCTTC | CASSQGGQHYGYTF
TRBJ2-1 | . | TRBV7-8 | . | TGTGCCAACAGCTTAGGGGCGGTCGCCGGGGAGCAGTTCTTC | CANSLGAVAGEQFF
TRBJ2-7 | . | TRBV18 | TRBD2 | TGTGCCAGCTCACCAGGCGCAGCGGGGGTCCCCTACGAGCAGTACTTC | CASSPGAAGVPYEQYF
TRBJ1-2 | . | TRBV4-1 | . | TGCGCCAGCAGCCAAGATGACAGGCCTTTTAACTATGGCTACACCTTC | CASSQDDRPFNYGYTF
TRBJ1-6 | . | TRBV7-2 | . | TGTGCCAGCAGCGCATTAGGTTGGGGGCAGGATAATTCACCCCTCCACTTT | CASSALGWGQDNSPLHF
TRBJ1-5 | . | TRBV27 | . | TGTGCCAGCAGTTTCACGGGCCGCCGGGGTAGAGTAGGCAATCAGCCCCAGCATTTT | CASSFTGRRGRVGNQPQHF
TRBJ2-7 | few | TRBV7-9 | . | TGTGCCAGCAGCTTATTCTCGGGACCGACGGCCTACGAGCAGTACTTC | CASSLFSGPTAYEQYF
TRBJ2-5 | few | TRBV7-2 | TRBD2 | TGTGCCAGCAGCTTAATTGCGGGAGTATGGGTAGAGACCCAGTACTTC | CASSLIAGVWVETQYF
TRBJ2-5 | many | TRBV7-2 | . | TGTGCCAGCAGCCGAGACAGTCAAGAGACCCAGTACTTC | CASSRDSQETQYF
TRBJ1-2 | many | TRBV4-1 | . | TGCGCCAGCAGCCAAGCGGGGAACTATGGCTACACCTTC | CASSQAGNYGYTF
TRBJ1-2 | . | TRBV7-2 | . | TGTGCCAGCAGCTTAGGGTCGGGGGGGATGGGCTACACCTTC | CASSLGSGGMGYTF
TRBJ2-3 | . | TRBV27 | TRBD2 | TGTGCCAGCAGGATAGCGGGGGCCCCCACAGATACGCAGTATTTT | CASRIAGAPTDTQYF
TRBJ1-2 | few | TRBV15 | . | TGTGCCACCAGCAGAGTAGATCGGACAGATCCCTCCTATGGCTACACCTTC | CATSRVDRTDPSYGYTF
TRBJ2-7 | . | TRBV10-1 | . | TGCGCCAGCAGTGCTCGTACCTACGAGCAGTACTTC | CASSARTYEQYF
TRBJ2-5 | . | TRBV5-4 | . | TGTGCCAGCACTCACGCCTCCTCAGCGGAACAAGAGACCCAGTACTTC | CASTHASSAEQETQYF
TRBJ2-7 | . | TRBV5-4 | . | TGTGCCAGCAGCTTTCCCGAAGGAGGGGCCTACGAGCAGTACTTC | CASSFPEGGAYEQYF
TRBJ2-1 | . | TRBV18 | . | TGTGCCAGCTTACAGGGTCGGGGCTACAATGAGCAGTTCTTC | CASLQGRGYNEQFF
TRBJ1-4 | once | TRBV6-6 | . | TGTGCCAGCAGACAGGGAGACGAAAAACTGTTTTTT | CASRQGDEKLFF
TRBJ2-4 | . | TRBV7-2 | . | TGTGCCAGCAGTACAGTAGGGGGTAACATTCAGTACTTC | CASSTVGGNIQYF
TRBJ1-1 | . | TRBV2 | . | TGTGCCAGCAGTGACGCAGGCCCGGCTTTCTTT | CASSDAGPAFF
TRBJ2-1 | . | TRBV7-8 | TRBD2 | TGTGCCAGCAGCTCCTTAGCGGGGGATCCCTACAATGAGCAGTTCTTC | CASSSLAGDPYNEQFF
TRBJ2-5 | many | TRBV7-9 | . | TGTGCCAGCAGCTCCCAAGCTTCCAAAGAGACCCAGTACTTC | CASSSQASKETQYF
TRBJ1-6 | once | TRBV5-5 | . | TGTGCCAGCAGCATCGGGATCTCCTATAATTCACCCCTCCACTTT | CASSIGISYNSPLHF
TRBJ2-2 | once | TRBV24-1 | . | TGTGCCACCAACGGCGGTTGGCCGAACACCGGGGAGCTGTTTTTT | CATNGGWPNTGELFF
TRBJ2-7 | few | TRBV10-1 | TRBD2 | TGCGCCAGCAGTGAAGCGGGAGGCTCCGAGCAGTACTTC | CASSEAGGSEQYF
TRBJ1-5 | few | TRBV28 | TRBD1 | TGTGCCAGCAGTTCGAGGACAGGTGGTCATCAGCCCCAGCATTTT | CASSSRTGGHQPQHF